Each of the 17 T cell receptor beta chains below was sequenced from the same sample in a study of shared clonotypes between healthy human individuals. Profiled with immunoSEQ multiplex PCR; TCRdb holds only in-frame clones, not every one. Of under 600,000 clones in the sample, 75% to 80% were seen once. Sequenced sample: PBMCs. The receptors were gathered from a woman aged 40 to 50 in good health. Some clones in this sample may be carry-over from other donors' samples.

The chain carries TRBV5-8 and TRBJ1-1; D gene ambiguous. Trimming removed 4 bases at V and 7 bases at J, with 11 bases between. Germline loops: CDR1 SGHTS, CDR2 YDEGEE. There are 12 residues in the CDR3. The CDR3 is CASSRRVNEAFF. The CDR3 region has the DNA TGTGCCAGCAGCCGACGGGTCAATGAAGCTTTCTTT.

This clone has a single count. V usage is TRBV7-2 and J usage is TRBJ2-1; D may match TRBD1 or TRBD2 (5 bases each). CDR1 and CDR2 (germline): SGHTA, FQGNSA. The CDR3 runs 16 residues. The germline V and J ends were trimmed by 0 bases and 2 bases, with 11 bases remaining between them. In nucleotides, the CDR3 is TGTGCCAGCAGCTTAGCGGGGACGGGTCCCTACAATGAGCAGTTCTTC. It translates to CASSLAGTGPYNEQFF.

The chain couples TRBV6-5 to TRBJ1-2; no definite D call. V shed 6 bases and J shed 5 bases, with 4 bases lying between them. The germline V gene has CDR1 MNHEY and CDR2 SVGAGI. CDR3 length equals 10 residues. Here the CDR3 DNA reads TGTGCCAGCAGCGGATATGGCTACACCTTC. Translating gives CASSGYGYTF.

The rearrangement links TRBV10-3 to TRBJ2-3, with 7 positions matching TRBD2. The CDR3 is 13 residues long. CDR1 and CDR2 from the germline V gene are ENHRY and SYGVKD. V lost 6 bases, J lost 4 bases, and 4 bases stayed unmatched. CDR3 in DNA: TGTGCCATCAGGTGGGGGGGGTCAGATACGCAGTATTTT. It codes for CAIRWGGSDTQYF.

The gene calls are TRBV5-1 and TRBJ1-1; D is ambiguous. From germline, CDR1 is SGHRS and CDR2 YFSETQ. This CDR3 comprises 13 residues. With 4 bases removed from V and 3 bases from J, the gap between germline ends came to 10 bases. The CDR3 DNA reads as TGCGCCAGCAGCGATTACAGATACACTGAAGCTTTCTTT. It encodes CASSDYRYTEAFF.

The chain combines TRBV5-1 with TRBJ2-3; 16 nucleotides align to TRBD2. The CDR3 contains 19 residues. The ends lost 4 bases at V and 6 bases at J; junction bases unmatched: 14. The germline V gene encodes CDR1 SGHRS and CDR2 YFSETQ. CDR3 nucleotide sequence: TGCGCCAGCAGCGACAACCCACCGGGACTAGCGGGAGGGCTCGATACGCAGTATTTT. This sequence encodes CASSDNPPGLAGGLDTQYF.

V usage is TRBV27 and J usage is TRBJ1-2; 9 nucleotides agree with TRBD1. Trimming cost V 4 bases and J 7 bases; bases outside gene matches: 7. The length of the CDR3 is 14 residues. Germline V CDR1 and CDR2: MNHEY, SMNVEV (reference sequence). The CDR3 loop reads CASSSNRGQVGYTF. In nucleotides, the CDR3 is TGTGCCAGCAGTTCTAACAGGGGGCAGGTTGGCTACACCTTC.

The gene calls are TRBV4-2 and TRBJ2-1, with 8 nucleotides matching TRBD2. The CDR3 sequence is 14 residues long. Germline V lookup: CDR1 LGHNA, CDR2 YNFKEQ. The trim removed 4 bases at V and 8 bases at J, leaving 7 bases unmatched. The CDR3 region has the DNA TGTGCCAGCAGCCCACGTAGCGGGATTGATGAGCAGTTCTTC. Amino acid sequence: CASSPRSGIDEQFF.

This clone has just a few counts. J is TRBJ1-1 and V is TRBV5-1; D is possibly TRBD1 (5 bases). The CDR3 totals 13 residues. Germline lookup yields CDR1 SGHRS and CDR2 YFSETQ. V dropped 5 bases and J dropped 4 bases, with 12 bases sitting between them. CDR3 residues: CASRLRGGTEAFF. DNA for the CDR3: TGCGCCAGCAGGCTAAGGGGAGGCACTGAAGCTTTCTTT.

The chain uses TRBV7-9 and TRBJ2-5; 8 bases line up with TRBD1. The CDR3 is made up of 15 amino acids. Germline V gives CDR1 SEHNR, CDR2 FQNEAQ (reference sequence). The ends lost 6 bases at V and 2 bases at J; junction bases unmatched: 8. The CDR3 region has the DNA TGTGCCAGCAGTTACCCCAGGGGGCTTCAAGAGACCCAGTACTTC. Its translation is CASSYPRGLQETQYF.

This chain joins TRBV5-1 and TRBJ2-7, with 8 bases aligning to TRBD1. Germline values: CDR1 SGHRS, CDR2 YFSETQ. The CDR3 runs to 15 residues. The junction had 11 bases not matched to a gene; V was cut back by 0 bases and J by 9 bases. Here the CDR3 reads CASSLDGGQGRGQYF. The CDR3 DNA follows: TGCGCCAGCAGCTTGGACGGAGGACAGGGACGGGGGCAGTACTTC.

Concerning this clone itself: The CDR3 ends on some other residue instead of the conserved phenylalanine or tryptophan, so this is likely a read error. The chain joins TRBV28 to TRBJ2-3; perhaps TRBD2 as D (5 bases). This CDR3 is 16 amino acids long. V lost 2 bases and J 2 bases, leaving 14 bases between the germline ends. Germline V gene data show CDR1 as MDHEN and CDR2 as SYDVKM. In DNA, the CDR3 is TGTGCCAGCAGTTTAGAGGGTGTGGGAGCCACAGATACGCAGTATCTT. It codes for CASSLEGVGATDTQYL.

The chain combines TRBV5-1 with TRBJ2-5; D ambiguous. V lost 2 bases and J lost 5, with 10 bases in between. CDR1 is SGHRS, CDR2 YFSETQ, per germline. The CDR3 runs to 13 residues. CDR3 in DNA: TGCGCCAGCAGCTTCCTGTTGCAGGAGACCCAGTACTTC. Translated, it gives CASSFLLQETQYF.

CDR3 in amino acids: CASSDSGTVTVQPQHF. As DNA, the CDR3 is TGTGCCAGCAGTGATAGCGGGACAGTAACGGTTCAGCCCCAGCATTTT. V gene TRBV6-1 combines with J gene TRBJ1-5, with TRBD1 identical over 7 bases. Germline V gene lookup returns CDR1 MNHNS and CDR2 SASEGT. The junction had 11 bases not matched to a gene; V was cut back by 3 bases and J by 6 bases. The CDR3 is 16 amino acids.

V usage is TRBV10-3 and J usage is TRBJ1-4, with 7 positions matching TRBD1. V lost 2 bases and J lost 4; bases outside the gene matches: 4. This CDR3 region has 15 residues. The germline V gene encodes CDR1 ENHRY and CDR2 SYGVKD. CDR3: CAISEGDSLNEKLFF. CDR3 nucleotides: TGTGCCATCAGTGAGGGGGACAGCCTTAATGAAAAACTGTTTTTT.

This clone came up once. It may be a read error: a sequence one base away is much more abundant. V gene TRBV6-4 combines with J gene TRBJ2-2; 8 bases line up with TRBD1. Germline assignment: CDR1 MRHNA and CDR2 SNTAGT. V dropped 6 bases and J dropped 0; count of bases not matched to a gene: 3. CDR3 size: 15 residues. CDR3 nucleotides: TGTGCCAGCAGCAAGGACAGGGCGAACACCGGGGAGCTGTTTTTT. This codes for CASSKDRANTGELFF.

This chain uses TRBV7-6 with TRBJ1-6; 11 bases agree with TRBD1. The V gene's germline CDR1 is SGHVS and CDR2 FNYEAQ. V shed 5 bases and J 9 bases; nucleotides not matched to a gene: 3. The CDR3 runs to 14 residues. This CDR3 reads CASSRGTGGSPLHF. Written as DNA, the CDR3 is TGTGCCAGCAGCCGAGGGACAGGGGGTTCACCCCTCCACTTT.